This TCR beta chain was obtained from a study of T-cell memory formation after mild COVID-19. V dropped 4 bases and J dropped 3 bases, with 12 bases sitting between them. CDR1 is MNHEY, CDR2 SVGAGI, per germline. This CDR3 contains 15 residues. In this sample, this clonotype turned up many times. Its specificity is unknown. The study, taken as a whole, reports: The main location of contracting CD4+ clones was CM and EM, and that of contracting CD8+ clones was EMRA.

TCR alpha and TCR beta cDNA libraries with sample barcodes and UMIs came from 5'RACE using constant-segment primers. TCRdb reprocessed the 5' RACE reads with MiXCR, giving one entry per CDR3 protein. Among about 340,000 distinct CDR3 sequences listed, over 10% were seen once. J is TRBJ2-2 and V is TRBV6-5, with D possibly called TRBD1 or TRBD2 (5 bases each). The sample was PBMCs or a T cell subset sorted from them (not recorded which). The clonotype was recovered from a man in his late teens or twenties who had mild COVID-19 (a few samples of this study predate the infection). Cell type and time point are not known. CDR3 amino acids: CASSLGRIHTGELFF. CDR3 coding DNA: TGTGCCAGCAGTTTGGGACGGATCCACACCGGGGAGCTGTTTTTT.